Sequencing of this TCR beta chain was carried out in a study of blood T cell repertoires in COVID-19. At the level of the study: COVID-19 samples collected from the United States, Italy and Spain covered acute and convalescent phases. PBMCs, B-cell-depleted T cells, or T cells provided the cDNA or gDNA that made up the material.

Methods used by the authors: Estimation of nucleated cell counts was performed using reference gene primer amplification. TCRdb's copy holds only in-frame clones and misses some; the assay was immunoSEQ multiplex PCR. The V and J calls and clone size are taken from that table; D and trimming were inferred from the DNA. The repertoire has fewer than 350,000 clones, about 89% of them found once; the top ten carry just under 9%. Germline-derived CDR1 and CDR2 are LNHDA and SQIVND (reference sequence). V lost 4 bases, J lost 5 bases, and 14 bases lay in between. CDR3 length: 14 amino acids. The receptor was isolated from a man aged 35 to 55 with active or convalescent COVID-19. The specimen sequenced was peripheral blood. The J gene is TRBJ1-1, the V gene TRBV19, with a weak D call TRBD1 (6 bases). The CDR3 DNA sequence: TGTGCCAGTAGTACCCAGGGGTGGCCAACTGAAGCTTTCTTT. It translates to CASSTQGWPTEAFF. The variable domain in full, completed from reference TRBV19 and TRBJ1-1, reads DGGITQSPKYLFRKEGQNVTLSCEQNLNHDAMYWYRQDPGQGLRLIYYSQIVNDFQKGDIAEGYSVSREKKESFPLTVTSAQKNPTAFYLCASSTQGWPTEAFFGQGTRLTVV.